These T cell receptor beta chains were read from a single sample in a study of shared clonotypes between healthy human individuals. Profiled with immunoSEQ multiplex PCR; TCRdb holds only in-frame clones, not every one. The data contain more than 400,000 clones, approximately 94% of them singletons. Source material: naive CD4+ T cells sorted from blood. The receptors originated from a woman aged 25 to 45 in good health. CDR3s include the opening cysteine and the closing phenylalanine or tryptophan. D genes are given only for firm matches. Rows give clone size only sometimes, using once, few, many, or a class for an expanded clone.

v_gene: TRBV6-5
j_gene: TRBJ2-1
abundance: .
d_gene: .
CDR3aa: CASSYNPQGWNEQFF
CDR3nt: TGTGCCAGCAGTTACAACCCACAGGGTTGGAATGAGCAGTTCTTC

v_gene: TRBV18
j_gene: TRBJ1-5
abundance: .
d_gene: TRBD1
CDR3aa: CASSPPGSGGLGNQPQHF
CDR3nt: TGTGCCAGCTCACCACCGGGGTCAGGGGGCTTGGGCAATCAGCCCCAGCATTTT

v_gene: TRBV7-3
j_gene: TRBJ2-3
abundance: .
d_gene: .
CDR3aa: CASSLSLSGTDTQYF
CDR3nt: TGTGCCAGCAGCTTAAGTCTTTCTGGGACAGATACGCAGTATTTT

v_gene: TRBV7-6
j_gene: TRBJ1-2
abundance: .
d_gene: TRBD1
CDR3aa: CASSATGNQGAGGYTF
CDR3nt: TGTGCCAGCAGCGCTACCGGGAACCAGGGGGCAGGTGGCTACACCTTC

v_gene: TRBV5-4
j_gene: TRBJ1-1
abundance: once
d_gene: .
CDR3aa: CASSSGGRMNTEAFF
CDR3nt: TGTGCCAGCAGCTCGGGAGGGAGGATGAACACTGAAGCTTTCTTT

v_gene: TRBV7-9
j_gene: TRBJ1-2
abundance: .
d_gene: TRBD1
CDR3aa: CASSLGTGEGYTF
CDR3nt: TGTGCCAGCAGCTTAGGGACAGGGGAAGGCTACACCTTC

v_gene: TRBV27
j_gene: TRBJ2-7
abundance: .
d_gene: .
CDR3aa: CASSFSGPDYEQYF
CDR3nt: TGTGCCAGCAGTTTCAGCGGGCCTGACTACGAGCAGTACTTC

v_gene: TRBV13
j_gene: TRBJ2-7
abundance: .
d_gene: TRBD2
CDR3aa: CASSLRTSGSSYEQYF
CDR3nt: TGTGCCAGCAGCTTAAGGACTAGCGGGAGCTCCTACGAGCAGTACTTC

v_gene: TRBV4-2
j_gene: TRBJ2-1
abundance: .
d_gene: TRBD2
CDR3aa: CASSPYTSTSGRANNEQFF
CDR3nt: TGTGCCAGCAGCCCGTATACCAGTACAAGCGGGAGGGCCAACAATGAGCAGTTCTTC

v_gene: TRBV18
j_gene: TRBJ2-2
abundance: .
d_gene: TRBD1
CDR3aa: CASSRQGEVTGELFF
CDR3nt: TGTGCCAGCTCAAGACAGGGGGAGGTCACCGGGGAGCTGTTTTTT

v_gene: TRBV5-5
j_gene: TRBJ2-7
abundance: .
d_gene: .
CDR3aa: CASSLGISYEQYF
CDR3nt: TGTGCCAGCAGCTTAGGCATCTCCTACGAGCAGTACTTC

v_gene: TRBV28
j_gene: TRBJ2-6
abundance: .
d_gene: .
CDR3aa: CASSRDRANVLTF
CDR3nt: TGTGCCAGCAGTCGGGACAGGGCCAACGTCCTGACTTTC

v_gene: TRBV19
j_gene: TRBJ1-5
abundance: .
d_gene: TRBD1
CDR3aa: CASSAGTGNQPQHF
CDR3nt: TGTGCCAGTAGTGCCGGGACAGGCAATCAGCCCCAGCATTTT

v_gene: TRBV27
j_gene: TRBJ1-1
abundance: .
d_gene: .
CDR3aa: CASSPSGANTEAFF
CDR3nt: TGTGCCAGCAGTCCTAGTGGGGCGAACACTGAAGCTTTCTTT

v_gene: TRBV5-1
j_gene: TRBJ2-3
abundance: .
d_gene: .
CDR3aa: CASSLEAPSTDTQYF
CDR3nt: TGCGCCAGCAGCTTGGAGGCCCCGAGCACAGATACGCAGTATTTT

v_gene: TRBV28
j_gene: TRBJ2-7
abundance: .
d_gene: TRBD1
CDR3aa: CASSLFFPGDRGLKQYF
CDR3nt: TGTGCCAGCAGTTTATTTTTCCCGGGGGACAGGGGGCTCAAGCAGTACTTC

v_gene: TRBV5-1
j_gene: TRBJ2-1
abundance: .
d_gene: TRBD2
CDR3aa: CASSLGGGRANEQFF
CDR3nt: TGCGCCAGCAGCTTGGGCGGCGGGAGGGCCAATGAGCAGTTCTTC

v_gene: TRBV29-1
j_gene: TRBJ1-2
abundance: .
d_gene: .
CDR3aa: CSAAPQTGGYGYTF
CDR3nt: TGCAGCGCCGCCCCTCAGACCGGTGGCTATGGCTACACCTTC

v_gene: TRBV28
j_gene: TRBJ2-4
abundance: once
d_gene: TRBD1
CDR3aa: CASSDRVVQYF
CDR3nt: TGTGCCAGCAGTGACAGGGTAGTTCAGTACTTC

v_gene: TRBV15
j_gene: TRBJ2-1
abundance: .
d_gene: TRBD2
CDR3aa: CATSRVLAGRYNEQFF
CDR3nt: TGTGCCACCAGCAGAGTGCTAGCGGGAAGGTACAATGAGCAGTTCTTC

v_gene: TRBV28
j_gene: TRBJ1-2
abundance: .
d_gene: .
CDR3aa: CASVGSPGSQNYGYTF
CDR3nt: TGTGCCAGCGTAGGGTCCCCCGGGTCCCAAAACTATGGCTACACCTTC

v_gene: TRBV6-5
j_gene: TRBJ1-3
abundance: .
d_gene: .
CDR3aa: CASSSYAGNTIYF
CDR3nt: TGTGCCAGCAGTTCTTATGCTGGAAACACCATATATTTT

v_gene: TRBV6-1
j_gene: TRBJ1-5
abundance: .
d_gene: TRBD1
CDR3aa: CASRRQGPQHF
CDR3nt: TGTGCCAGCAGAAGACAGGGGCCCCAGCATTTT

v_gene: TRBV25-1
j_gene: TRBJ1-5
abundance: .
d_gene: TRBD1
CDR3aa: CASSYSGGGIDQPQHF
CDR3nt: TGTGCCAGCAGTTATTCCGGAGGGGGCATCGATCAGCCCCAGCATTTT

v_gene: TRBV7-2
j_gene: TRBJ1-1
abundance: .
d_gene: .
CDR3aa: CASSYQDGDTEAFF
CDR3nt: TGTGCCAGCAGCTATCAAGATGGGGACACTGAAGCTTTCTTT

v_gene: TRBV5-4
j_gene: TRBJ1-2
abundance: .
d_gene: TRBD1
CDR3aa: CASSLRAGGEEVGGYTF
CDR3nt: TGTGCCAGCAGCTTGCGGGCAGGGGGCGAAGAAGTAGGTGGCTACACCTTC

v_gene: TRBV15
j_gene: TRBJ2-1
abundance: .
d_gene: .
CDR3aa: CATSRDLGREQFF
CDR3nt: TGTGCCACCAGCAGAGATCTCGGCCGCGAGCAGTTCTTC

v_gene: TRBV6-5
j_gene: TRBJ2-2
abundance: .
d_gene: .
CDR3aa: CASSYSVLNTGELFF
CDR3nt: TGTGCCAGCAGTTACAGCGTACTGAACACCGGGGAGCTGTTTTTT

v_gene: TRBV5-1
j_gene: TRBJ2-7
abundance: .
d_gene: .
CDR3aa: CASSLDNFEQYF
CDR3nt: TGCGCCAGCAGTCTGGACAATTTCGAGCAGTACTTC

v_gene: TRBV5-4
j_gene: TRBJ2-7
abundance: .
d_gene: .
CDR3aa: CASSAMGAGSYEQYF
CDR3nt: TGTGCCAGCAGCGCTATGGGAGCGGGCTCCTACGAGCAGTACTTC

v_gene: TRBV4-1
j_gene: TRBJ1-2
abundance: .
d_gene: .
CDR3aa: CASSQVRGRGYGYTF
CDR3nt: TGCGCCAGCAGCCAAGTGAGGGGCAGGGGCTATGGCTACACCTTC

v_gene: TRBV28
j_gene: TRBJ2-7
abundance: .
d_gene: .
CDR3aa: CASNPWDGSYEQYF
CDR3nt: TGTGCCAGCAACCCGTGGGACGGGTCCTACGAGCAGTACTTC

v_gene: TRBV7-8
j_gene: TRBJ2-1
abundance: .
d_gene: .
CDR3aa: CASSFSGTPYNEQFF
CDR3nt: TGTGCCAGCAGCTTTTCAGGGACTCCATACAATGAGCAGTTCTTC

v_gene: TRBV28
j_gene: TRBJ2-3
abundance: .
d_gene: TRBD2
CDR3aa: CASSLLAELYGTDTQYF
CDR3nt: TGTGCCAGCAGTTTGCTAGCGGAGCTCTATGGCACAGATACGCAGTATTTT

v_gene: TRBV7-9
j_gene: TRBJ2-2
abundance: .
d_gene: .
CDR3aa: CASSVYTGELFF
CDR3nt: TGTGCCAGCAGCGTTTACACCGGGGAGCTGTTTTTT

v_gene: TRBV5-1
j_gene: TRBJ2-1
abundance: .
d_gene: TRBD2
CDR3aa: CASSLGISGRVSYNEQFF
CDR3nt: TGCGCCAGCAGCTTGGGTATTAGCGGGAGGGTTTCGTACAATGAGCAGTTCTTC

v_gene: TRBV7-9
j_gene: TRBJ1-1
abundance: few
d_gene: .
CDR3aa: CASSLRSTEAFF
CDR3nt: TGTGCCAGCAGCTTGCGTTCAACTGAAGCTTTCTTT

v_gene: TRBV28
j_gene: TRBJ2-7
abundance: .
d_gene: .
CDR3aa: CASRSPTGSYEQYF
CDR3nt: TGTGCCAGCCGCTCACCCACAGGTTCCTACGAGCAGTACTTC

v_gene: TRBV11-2
j_gene: TRBJ2-2
abundance: .
d_gene: .
CDR3aa: CASSMNTGELFF
CDR3nt: TGTGCCAGCAGCATGAACACCGGGGAGCTGTTTTTT

v_gene: TRBV19
j_gene: TRBJ2-2
abundance: .
d_gene: .
CDR3aa: CASSLGQAGGVTGELFF
CDR3nt: TGTGCCAGTAGTCTGGGACAGGCGGGAGGAGTCACCGGGGAGCTGTTTTTT

v_gene: TRBV5-8
j_gene: TRBJ1-1
abundance: .
d_gene: .
CDR3aa: CASSPYGGWEWGLNTEAFF
CDR3nt: TGTGCCAGCAGCCCCTACGGGGGTTGGGAGTGGGGATTGAACACTGAAGCTTTCTTT

v_gene: TRBV7-2
j_gene: TRBJ1-1
abundance: .
d_gene: .
CDR3aa: CASRKTAGTEAFF
CDR3nt: TGTGCCAGCAGAAAGACGGCAGGCACTGAAGCTTTCTTT

v_gene: TRBV4-1
j_gene: TRBJ1-2
abundance: .
d_gene: TRBD1
CDR3aa: CASSPLGQGYGYTF
CDR3nt: TGCGCCAGCAGCCCCCTTGGACAGGGTTATGGCTACACCTTC

v_gene: TRBV15
j_gene: TRBJ2-3
abundance: .
d_gene: TRBD2
CDR3aa: CATSRDRAGASDTQYF
CDR3nt: TGTGCCACCAGCAGAGATCGAGCGGGAGCATCAGATACGCAGTATTTT

v_gene: TRBV2
j_gene: TRBJ2-7
abundance: once
d_gene: .
CDR3aa: CASTPRSYEQYF
CDR3nt: TGTGCCAGCACCCCCCGGAGTTACGAGCAGTACTTC

v_gene: TRBV7-2
j_gene: TRBJ1-3
abundance: once
d_gene: .
CDR3aa: CASSLGPSGNTIYF
CDR3nt: TGTGCCAGCAGCTTAGGGCCCTCTGGAAACACCATATATTTT

v_gene: TRBV6-5
j_gene: TRBJ2-7
abundance: .
d_gene: .
CDR3aa: CASRDEGQIYEQYF
CDR3nt: TGTGCCAGCAGGGATGAAGGACAGATCTACGAGCAGTACTTC

v_gene: TRBV19
j_gene: TRBJ1-2
abundance: .
d_gene: .
CDR3aa: CASSTGERGYTF
CDR3nt: TGTGCCAGTAGTACGGGAGAGCGGGGCTACACCTTC

v_gene: TRBV6-6
j_gene: TRBJ2-7
abundance: .
d_gene: .
CDR3aa: CASSSPTYEQYF
CDR3nt: TGTGCCAGCAGTTCACCAACCTACGAGCAGTACTTC

v_gene: TRBV13
j_gene: TRBJ2-1
abundance: .
d_gene: TRBD2
CDR3aa: CASSPSGSSYNEQFF
CDR3nt: TGTGCCAGCAGCCCTAGCGGGAGCTCCTACAATGAGCAGTTCTTC

v_gene: TRBV19
j_gene: TRBJ2-3
abundance: .
d_gene: TRBD2
CDR3aa: CASRLRLATSTDTQYF
CDR3nt: TGTGCCAGTAGACTCCGACTAGCGACTAGCACAGATACGCAGTATTTT

v_gene: TRBV2
j_gene: TRBJ2-2
abundance: .
d_gene: .
CDR3aa: CASSEALGAGELFF
CDR3nt: TGTGCCAGCAGTGAAGCGCTAGGGGCCGGGGAGCTGTTTTTT

v_gene: TRBV29-1
j_gene: TRBJ2-7
abundance: .
d_gene: .
CDR3aa: CSVRRRLSYEQYF
CDR3nt: TGCAGCGTCCGAAGACGGCTCTCCTACGAGCAGTACTTC

v_gene: TRBV5-1
j_gene: TRBJ2-7
abundance: .
d_gene: .
CDR3aa: CASSLASGGSYEQYF
CDR3nt: TGCGCCAGCAGCTTGGCTTCCGGCGGCTCCTACGAGCAGTACTTC

v_gene: TRBV7-9
j_gene: TRBJ1-1
abundance: .
d_gene: TRBD1
CDR3aa: CASSSYGQGRNTEAFF
CDR3nt: TGTGCCAGCAGCTCCTATGGACAGGGGAGGAACACTGAAGCTTTCTTT